This T cell receptor beta chain was found in a study of cytomegalovirus exposure and HLA in healthy donors. The PCR ran on 60 Vbeta and 13 Jbeta primers. Repertoires were generated with immunoSEQ multiplex PCR, while TCRdb's copy carries only in-frame clones and drops some. This table holds approximately 110,000 clones, roughly 85% found once. Germline V gene lookup returns CDR1 KGHSH and CDR2 LQKENI. The V gene lost 5 bases and the J gene lost 0 bases, with 14 bases spanning the gap. This CDR3 spans 15 amino acids. Sequenced: PBMCs. The receptor was isolated from a woman aged 40-49 years in good health and CMV-seronegative. The chain links TRBV18 to TRBJ2-7; perhaps TRBD1 as D (5 bases). The CDR3 loop is CASSSRSGPSYEQYF. The CDR3 region has the DNA TGTGCCAGCTCATCACGGTCAGGGCCCTCCTACGAGCAGTACTTC. The whole variable domain, filled in from reference TRBV18 and TRBJ2-7, reads NAGVMQNPRHLVRRRGQEARLRCSPMKGHSHVYWYRQLPEEGLKFMVYLQKENIIDESGMPKERFSAEFPKEGPSILRIQQVVRGDSAAYFCASSSRSGPSYEQYFGPGTRLTVT.